These 30 T cell receptor beta chains share one sample of origin, sequenced in a study of T cell responses to AZD1222 COVID-19 vaccine. Data came from immunoSEQ multiplex PCR; TCRdb stores just in-frame clones and leaves some out. The data show some 80,000 clones, 86% seen once. The input for sequencing was peripheral blood, taken on day 0 of AZD1222 vaccination. The receptors originated from an adult in good health.

The rearrangement links TRBV19 to TRBJ2-7, with TRBD2 matching 7 bases. The J segment lost 1 base and the V segment lost 3 bases, leaving 6 bases of the junction unmatched. CDR3 length equals 15 residues. CDR1 LNHDA and CDR2 SQIVND come from the germline V gene (reference sequence). The CDR3 region is CASSISGRRSYEQYF. CDR3 nucleotides: TGTGCCAGTAGTATTTCCGGGAGGCGGTCCTACGAGCAGTACTTC.

This chain's CDR3 is CASSIEVRWQPQHF. DNA of the CDR3: TGTGCCAGTAGTATAGAGGTCAGATGGCAGCCCCAGCATTTT. The chain is built from TRBV19 and TRBJ1-5, with unresolved D. V lost 0 bases, J lost 7 bases, and 10 bases lay in between. In germline, CDR1 is LNHDA, CDR2 SQIVND (reference sequence). This CDR3 comprises 14 residues.

V gene TRBV5-4 combines with J gene TRBJ2-3, with TRBD2 matching 13 bases. With 5 bases clipped from V and 0 bases from J, the junction kept 9 bases outside the gene matches. There are 18 residues in the CDR3. CDR1 is SGHNT and CDR2 is YYREEE in the germline V gene (reference sequence). CDR3 coding DNA: TGTGCCAGCAGGCCGACTAGCGGGAGGACTTCTAGCACAGATACGCAGTATTTT. Translated, it gives CASRPTSGRTSSTDTQYF.

The gene calls are TRBV7-3 and TRBJ2-1; either TRBD1 or TRBD2 may fit D (5 bases each). The CDR3 length is 12 residues. Trimming took off 6 bases at V and 10 bases at J, with 13 bases between the two ends. Germline CDR1 reads SGHTA; CDR2 reads FQGTGA. CDR3 in amino acids: CASSSARDEQFF. CDR3 DNA sequence: TGTGCCAGCAGTTCGGCGAGGGACGAGCAGTTCTTC.

The CDR3 here is CASARETQYF. The CDR3 DNA reads as TGTGCCAGCGCCCGGGAGACCCAGTACTTC. This chain connects TRBV12-3 or TRBV12-4 to TRBJ2-5; D is ambiguous. The CDR3 is 10 residues long. Trimming took 8 bases from V and 5 from J, leaving 6 bases between them.

This chain connects TRBV15 to TRBJ2-1; D call uncertain. This CDR3 comprises 15 residues. Trimming stripped 0 bases from V and 7 bases from J, with 13 bases between. The germline CDR1 and CDR2 sequences are LNHNV and YYDKDF (reference sequence). CDR3 nucleotides: TGTGCCACCAGCAGAGATCTTGTCCCACCTAATGAGCAGTTCTTC. Amino acids: CATSRDLVPPNEQFF.

J is TRBJ1-3 and V is TRBV19; no firm D call. The V end lost 5 bases, the J end lost 0 bases, and 11 bases lay between the germline ends. The CDR3 extends over 15 amino acids. Germline CDR1 reads LNHDA; CDR2 reads SQIVND (reference sequence). This CDR3 is CASSPRLYSGNTIYF. The CDR3 DNA follows: TGTGCCAGTAGTCCCCGACTGTACTCTGGAAACACCATATATTTT. Drawing the rest from reference TRBV19 and TRBJ1-3, the complete variable domain is DGGITQSPKYLFRKEGQNVTLSCEQNLNHDAMYWYRQDPGQGLRLIYYSQIVNDFQKGDIAEGYSVSREKKESFPLTVTSAQKNPTAFYLCASSPRLYSGNTIYFGEGSWLTVV.

V is TRBV19 and J is TRBJ1-3; D remains ambiguous. Germline CDR1 and CDR2: LNHDA and SQIVND (reference sequence). This CDR3 has 15 amino acids. Trimming removed 0 bases from V and 0 bases from J, with 6 bases in between. The DNA of the CDR3 is TGTGCCAGTAGTATAGAGGATAACTCTGGAAACACCATATATTTT. Encoded protein: CASSIEDNSGNTIYF.

V gene TRBV28 combines with J gene TRBJ1-2; weak D call: TRBD1 (5 bases). This CDR3 has 13 amino acids. Germline V lookup: CDR1 MDHEN, CDR2 SYDVKM. Trimming shortened V by 7 bases and J by 8 bases, and 17 bases separated the two germline ends. The CDR3 loop reads CASTPGIEGGYTF. DNA of the CDR3: TGTGCCAGCACCCCGGGTATAGAGGGGGGCTACACCTTC.

This clone was counted once. This chain joins TRBV6-5 and TRBJ2-7; tentative D call: TRBD1 (7 bases). CDR1 and CDR2 (germline): MNHEY, SVGAGI. The CDR3 is made up of 16 amino acids. Trimming removed 2 bases from V and 5 bases from J, with 19 bases in between. The chain's CDR3 is CASSYEGRGRRNEQYF. The CDR3 DNA reads TGTGCCAGCAGTTACGAAGGCAGGGGGAGGAGGAACGAGCAGTACTTC.

The J gene is TRBJ2-1, the V gene TRBV7-6; 12 bases match TRBD2. J lost 7 bases, V lost 1 base, and 8 bases had no gene match. There are 17 residues in the CDR3. Germline V gene lookup returns CDR1 SGHVS and CDR2 FNYEAQ. The CDR3 sequence: CASSLGLAGGPENEQFF. The CDR3 DNA follows: TGTGCCAGCAGCTTAGGGCTAGCGGGGGGGCCTGAAAATGAGCAGTTCTTC. Looking up the rest from reference TRBV7-6 and TRBJ2-1 gives the full variable domain: GAGVSQSPRYKVTKRGQDVALRCDPISGHVSLYWYRQALGQGPEFLTYFNYEAQQDKSGLPNDRFSAERPEGSISTLTIQRTEQRDSAMYRCASSLGLAGGPENEQFFGPGTRLTVL.

The rearrangement links TRBV30 to TRBJ2-7; no definite D call. The CDR3 runs to 15 residues. Trimming took off 3 bases at V and 4 bases at J, with 19 bases between the two ends. Germline V gene lookup returns CDR1 GTSNPN and CDR2 SVGIG (reference sequence). The chain's CDR3 is CAWSPGHPGVYEQYF. For the CDR3, the DNA is TGTGCCTGGAGCCCCGGCCACCCTGGGGTTTACGAGCAGTACTTC.

The J gene is TRBJ2-3, the V gene TRBV12-3 or TRBV12-4; no clear D gene. CDR3 length: 12 amino acids. With 1 base removed from V and 5 bases from J, the gap between germline ends came to 4 bases. The chain's CDR3 is CASSLGVDTQYF. The CDR3 DNA reads as TGTGCCAGCAGTTTAGGTGTAGATACGCAGTATTTT.

On this clone: Distinct nucleotide sequences in the sample also encode this CDR3. The chain combines TRBV10-3 with TRBJ2-5; 9 nucleotides line up with TRBD1. The germline gives CDR1 ENHRY, CDR2 SYGVKD. This CDR3 is 14 amino acids long. J lost 5 bases, V lost 3 bases, and 4 bases had no gene match. The CDR3 nucleotides read TGTGCCATCAGTGAACAGGGGGCCCGGGAGACCCAGTACTTC. Its protein product is CAISEQGARETQYF.

This clone turned up a few times. This chain links TRBV27 with TRBJ2-1; 12 bases are a match to TRBD1. The CDR3 covers 16 residues. Unmatched junction bases numbered 6, after V lost 4 bases and J lost 5 bases. Germline V gene data show CDR1 as MNHEY and CDR2 as SMNVEV (reference sequence). The CDR3 is CASSSLGQGAHNEQFF. The CDR3 DNA follows: TGTGCCAGCAGTTCACTGGGACAGGGGGCCCACAATGAGCAGTTCTTC.

The sample holds one count of this clone. This chain's CDR3 is CASSPGGKGTEAFF. The DNA of the CDR3 is TGTGCCAGCAGTCCCGGGGGGAAAGGGACTGAAGCTTTCTTT. V and J are TRBV28 and TRBJ1-1, with D tentatively TRBD1 (5 bases). The CDR3 loop spans 14 amino acids. Trimming stripped 5 bases from V and 5 bases from J, with 15 bases between. The germline V gene has CDR1 MDHEN and CDR2 SYDVKM.

The chain carries TRBV5-5 and TRBJ1-5; D gene unclear. CDR1 and CDR2 from the germline V gene are SGHKS and YYEKEE (reference sequence). The CDR3 covers 16 residues. Trimming removed 1 base at V and 1 base at J, with 12 bases between. The CDR3: CASSLTPAASNQPQHF. The CDR3 DNA sequence: TGTGCCAGCAGCTTGACACCTGCGGCGAGCAATCAGCCCCAGCATTTT.

The rearrangement joins TRBV10-3 to TRBJ2-5, with 8 bases lining up with TRBD1. The trim removed 3 bases at V and 5 bases at J, leaving 5 bases unmatched. In germline, CDR1 is ENHRY, CDR2 SYGVKD. There are 14 residues in the CDR3. The CDR3 loop is CAISEGQGSETQYF. The CDR3 nucleotides read TGTGCCATCAGTGAAGGACAGGGAAGCGAGACCCAGTACTTC.

This clone came up once. At one of its ends the junction is not consistent with the germline gene, which may arise from a read error. The chain has TRBV7-9 and TRBJ1-3, with 10 bases aligning to TRBD1. Germline assignment: CDR1 SEHNR and CDR2 FQNEAQ (reference sequence). The CDR3 runs to 17 residues. The CDR3 DNA reads TGTGCCAGCAGCTTGTGGGACAGGGGTCCTTCTGAAAACACCATATATTTT. Translated: CASSLWDRGPSENTIYF. The entire variable domain, with the rest obtained from reference TRBV7-9 and TRBJ1-3, is as follows: DTGVSQNPRHKITKRGQNVTFRCDPISEHNRLYWYRQTLGQGPEFLTYFQNEAQLEKSRLLSDRFSAERPKGSFSTLEIQRTEQGDSAMYLCASSLWDRGPSENTIYFGEGSWLTVV.

This clone occurred once. This chain links TRBV19 with TRBJ2-2; D tentatively reads TRBD1 or TRBD2 (5 bases each). With 3 bases removed from V and 4 bases from J, the gap between germline ends came to 12 bases. The CDR3 consists of 15 residues. CDR1 and CDR2 (germline): LNHDA, SQIVND (reference sequence). CDR3 sequence: CASSILFGGTGELFF. CDR3 bases: TGTGCCAGTAGTATTCTATTTGGGGGCACCGGGGAGCTGTTTTTT.

The chain combines TRBV5-1 with TRBJ2-7; a possible D gene is TRBD1 (6 bases). The CDR3 runs 14 residues. Trimming left V 4 bases short and J 1 base short, with 12 bases between. The V gene's germline CDR1 is SGHRS and CDR2 YFSETQ. CDR3 sequence reads: CASSPGTYSYEQYF. The CDR3 DNA follows: TGCGCCAGCAGCCCGGGGACATATTCCTACGAGCAGTACTTC.

This clone was detected a few times. The chain uses TRBV7-6 and TRBJ2-2, with D possibly TRBD2 on 7 matching bases. Germline-derived CDR1 and CDR2 are SGHVS and FNYEAQ. V gave up 0 bases and J gave up 4 bases, with 15 bases separating them. The CDR3 has 17 residues. The CDR3 is CASSLASRGGRTGELFF. CDR3 sequence (DNA): TGTGCCAGCAGCTTAGCTTCCCGCGGGGGCCGCACCGGGGAGCTGTTTTTT. Full variable domain (missing parts from reference TRBV7-6 and TRBJ2-2): GAGVSQSPRYKVTKRGQDVALRCDPISGHVSLYWYRQALGQGPEFLTYFNYEAQQDKSGLPNDRFSAERPEGSISTLTIQRTEQRDSAMYRCASSLASRGGRTGELFFGEGSRLTVL.

The chain recombines TRBV19 with TRBJ1-5; possible D gene TRBD1, 5 bases. V was shortened by 7 bases and J by 4 bases, with 8 bases between the two germline ends. Germline V gene data show CDR1 as LNHDA and CDR2 as SQIVND (reference sequence). The CDR3 is 12 residues long. The CDR3 loop is CASTRDNQPQHF. Written as DNA, the CDR3 is TGTGCCAGTACCAGGGATAATCAGCCCCAGCATTTT.

This chain joins TRBV2 and TRBJ1-6; D gene ambiguous. Germline lookup yields CDR1 SNHLY and CDR2 FYNNEI. V shed 6 bases and J shed 6 bases, with 9 bases lying between them. There are 13 residues in the CDR3. The CDR3 DNA reads as TGTGCCAGCAGCGGGATCCCTAATTCACCCCTCCACTTT. Translation gives CASSGIPNSPLHF.

The genes are TRBV7-9 and TRBJ1-4, with TRBD1 matching over 8 bases. J gave up 8 bases and V 8 bases, and 4 bases lay outside the gene matches. The CDR3 consists of 12 residues. Germline V gene data show CDR1 as SEHNR and CDR2 as FQNEAQ (reference sequence). The CDR3 reads CASSPGGEKLFF. The CDR3, as DNA: TGTGCCAGCTCCCCAGGGGGCGAAAAACTGTTTTTT.

This chain links TRBV28 with TRBJ1-2; 9 bases map to TRBD1. CDR3 size: 13 residues. Trimming cost V 8 bases and J 8 bases; bases outside gene matches: 9. Germline values: CDR1 MDHEN, CDR2 SYDVKM. The CDR3: CASLNRGLGGYTF. The CDR3 bases are TGTGCCAGCTTAAACAGGGGGCTGGGCGGCTACACCTTC.

This clone was recorded once. This chain connects TRBV7-9 to TRBJ2-5; TRBD1 is a possible D gene (6 bases). The length of the CDR3 is 15 residues. V lost 5 bases and J lost 1, with 14 bases in between. Germline values: CDR1 SEHNR, CDR2 FQNEAQ (reference sequence). CDR3 in DNA: TGTGCCAGCAGCGATCCTGGGGGCATCCAAGAGACCCAGTACTTC. Its protein product is CASSDPGGIQETQYF.

J is TRBJ1-4 and V is TRBV15; tentative D call: TRBD1 (6 bases). This CDR3 has 17 residues. The V end lost 0 bases, the J end lost 4 bases, and 15 bases lay between the germline ends. The germline V gene encodes CDR1 LNHNV and CDR2 YYDKDF (reference sequence). CDR3 in DNA: TGTGCCACCAGCAGAGATTACGGAGGACAGAATAATGAAAAACTGTTTTTT. It translates to CATSRDYGGQNNEKLFF.

J is TRBJ2-1 and V is TRBV9, with TRBD2 matching 7 bases. The J segment lost 2 bases and the V segment lost 1 base, leaving 12 bases of the junction unmatched. Germline V gene sequence: CDR1 SGDLS, CDR2 YYNGEE. CDR3 size: 18 residues. CDR3 sequence (DNA): TGTGCCAGCAGCGTAATCGGGAGGCCCCAGAGAGCCTACAATGAGCAGTTCTTC. Its protein is CASSVIGRPQRAYNEQFF.

V and J are TRBV9 and TRBJ2-3; D uncertain. Trimming cost V 0 bases and J 0 bases, with 8 bases left between them. Germline V CDR1 and CDR2: SGDLS, YYNGEE. The CDR3 has 15 residues. CDR3 nucleotide sequence: TGTGCCAGCAGCGTAGTGCGTAGGAGCACAGATACGCAGTATTTT. It translates to CASSVVRRSTDTQYF.